One sample yielded the 7 T cell receptor beta chains listed below, sequenced in a study of PD-L1 blockade in urothelial cancer. The time point here: peripheral blood 6 weeks after treatment start. The table came from immunoSEQ multiplex PCR; TCRdb's copy has only in-frame clones and leaves some out. The table has 40,000 or so clones, almost 85% seen once. The material sequenced was PBMCs, taken around atezolizumab (anti-PD-L1) treatment. The receptors were sampled from a man in his sixties with urothelial cancer.

This rearrangement joins TRBV19 to TRBJ2-7, with D perhaps matching TRBD2 (6 bases). Germline CDR1 is LNHDA and CDR2 is SQIVND (reference sequence). Trimming left V 7 bases short and J 6 bases short, with 16 bases between. The CDR3 loop spans 13 amino acids. CDR3 loop: CASKGGLESEQYF. DNA of the CDR3: TGTGCCAGTAAGGGAGGACTTGAGAGCGAGCAGTACTTC.

The chain uses TRBV5-1 and TRBJ2-6; weak D call: TRBD2 (5 bases). V dropped 0 bases and J dropped 0 bases, with 7 bases sitting between them. CDR3 size: 16 residues. Germline-derived CDR1 and CDR2 are SGHRS and YFSETQ. The CDR3 DNA sequence: TGCGCCAGCAGCTTGGCGGGGAACTCTGGGGCCAACGTCCTGACTTTC. Translating it yields CASSLAGNSGANVLTF.

V and J are TRBV7-2 and TRBJ2-7; TRBD2 matches at 11 bases. The V gene end was trimmed by 5 bases and the J gene end by 1 base; junction bases not matched to a gene: 4. The CDR3 loop spans 15 amino acids. Germline V gene sequence: CDR1 SGHTA, CDR2 FQGNSA. CDR3 sequence reads: CASSVGTSGSYEQYF. The CDR3 region has the DNA TGTGCCAGCAGCGTCGGGACTAGCGGATCCTACGAGCAGTACTTC.

This clone was seen only once. The chain has TRBV27 and TRBJ2-5; perhaps TRBD2 as D (6 bases). The tail of the sequence fits TRBJ2-7 better, so the J call may be wrong. The CDR3 is made up of 15 amino acids. CDR1 MNHEY and CDR2 SMNVEV come from the germline V gene (reference sequence). The CDR3 coding sequence is TGTGCCAGCAGTCGACCTAAGGGAGGATCCTACGAGCAGTACTTC. Translated: CASSRPKGGSYEQYF.

The sample holds a few counts of this clone. Other nucleotide sequences in the sample specify the same CDR3. V and J are TRBV29-1 and TRBJ1-1; D not certain. Germline assignment: CDR1 SQVTM and CDR2 ANQGSEA. V was pared by 6 bases and J by 2 bases, with 4 bases between. The CDR3 has 10 amino acids. CDR3: CSVGNTEAFF. In nucleotides, the CDR3 is TGCAGCGTGGGCAACACTGAAGCTTTCTTT.

The table lists this clone with a few counts. The chain has TRBV2 and TRBJ2-3; a weak D match, TRBD2 (5 bases). Trimming took off 8 bases at V and 6 bases at J, with 21 bases between the two ends. The CDR3 has 15 amino acids. CDR1 is SNHLY, CDR2 FYNNEI, per germline. CDR3 region: CASLEALQLMDTQYF. In DNA form, the CDR3 reads TGTGCCAGCCTGGAGGCCCTTCAGCTCATGGATACGCAGTATTTT.

The rearrangement links TRBV29-1 to TRBJ2-7, with 8 nucleotides matching TRBD2. Germline assignment: CDR1 SQVTM and CDR2 ANQGSEA. V lost 5 bases and J lost 2; bases outside the gene matches: 8. The CDR3 has 14 amino acids. The CDR3 here is CSVTPGGPAYEQYF. In DNA form, the CDR3 reads TGCAGCGTTACTCCGGGGGGGCCAGCCTACGAGCAGTACTTC.